This T cell receptor (beta chain) was found in a study of tumor-infiltrating lymphocytes in localized non-small cell lung cancer. Sequencing used immunoSEQ multiplex PCR; TCRdb keeps in-frame clones, though not all of them. The table shows around 2,800 clones, with roughly 77% occurring only once. This clonotype originated in a human donor with non-small cell lung cancer. Sequenced material: uninvolved lung tissue not adjacent to the tumor.

This CDR3 reads CASSYSTGANTGELFF. The CDR3 DNA reads as TGTGCCAGCAGTTACTCGACAGGGGCGAACACCGGGGAGCTGTTTTTT. The chain combines TRBV6-5 with TRBJ2-2, with 8 bases aligning to TRBD1. The CDR3 is 16 amino acids. V shed 0 bases, J shed 0 bases, and the junction held 0 bases outside the gene matches. Per germline, CDR1 MNHEY and CDR2 SVGAGI.